The T cell receptor (beta chain) described here comes from a study of blood T cell repertoires in COVID-19. CDR3 length: 16 residues. The germline V and J ends were trimmed by 2 bases and 3 bases, with 14 bases remaining between them. Germline assignment: CDR1 SGHVS and CDR2 FNYEAQ. Sequencing used immunoSEQ multiplex PCR; TCRdb keeps in-frame clones, though not all of them. The repertoire holds around 150,000 clones, with 80% as singletons. This chain links TRBV7-6 with TRBJ1-5, with D perhaps matching TRBD1 (5 bases). Sequencing was carried out using PBMCs or T cells enriched from blood (not recorded which). The clonotype comes from a man between 40 and 49 years old who had recovered from COVID-19. CDR3 loop: CASSLLGQGINQPQHF. The DNA for the CDR3 is TGTGCCAGCAGCTTACTGGGCCAGGGCATCAATCAGCCCCAGCATTTT.